This T cell receptor (beta chain) was recovered during a study of T cell responses to AZD1222 COVID-19 vaccine. TCRdb keeps only in-frame clones here, not all; method: immunoSEQ multiplex PCR. The repertoire consists of about 130,000 clones, with approximately 92% occurring once and the leading ten covering about 1.1%. Study-wide findings and caveats: Rises in breadth and depth of Spike-specific TCRs came after two AZD1222 doses. Most donors were white British and more were female, and clonal diversity was possibly underestimated.

This clone was counted a few times. The antigen remains undetermined. Deletions cut 7 bases from V and 3 bases from J, with 19 bases between. The CDR3 has 15 amino acids. Germline V gene data show CDR1 as SGHAT and CDR2 as FQNNGV. Second doses were pooled across both intervals (about 4 or about 12 weeks). This clonotype was sampled from an adult who received the AZD1222 COVID-19 vaccine. Here the sequenced sample was peripheral blood, taken 28 days after the second AZD1222 dose. This chain joins TRBV11-2 and TRBJ2-7, with TRBD1 as a possible D gene (6 bases). The CDR3 protein is CASTQGTTGSYEQYF. In nucleotides, the CDR3 is TGTGCCAGCACCCAGGGGACCACGGGGAGCTACGAGCAGTACTTC.